Sequencing of this TCR beta chain was carried out in a study of neurological immune-mediated disorders (dated by TCRdb to the late 2010s). About the investigation overall: Peripheral blood TCR-beta repertoires from HTLV-I-associated myelopathy (HAM/TSP) patients, multiple sclerosis patients and healthy controls were compared by UMI-based sequencing. The approximately 96 TCR-beta libraries covered PBMC samples along with longitudinal samples, technical triplicates, and paired sorted CD4+ and CD8+ T-cell subsets. The cohort comprised 65 to 75 subjects: approximately 15 HAM/TSP patients, 35 or so multiple sclerosis patients and around 20 healthy controls.

V sheds 1 base and J sheds 2 bases, leaving 8 bases between their ends. The CDR3 numbers 14 residues from cysteine through phenylalanine. Only CDR3 DNA remains: 42 bases, in frame from the first base. For CDR1 and CDR2, the germline V gene (reference sequence) lists SEHNR and FQNEAQ. This clonotype was counted at least ten times. The antigen this receptor binds is unknown. No base quality values were provided; no much bigger clone lies one nucleotide off. cDNA was synthesized by template-switch 5'RACE using a primer carrying a 10-nucleotide random unique molecular identifier by which each TCR transcript was tagged. Over 190 million TCR-beta sequences, covering 15-18 subjects, were produced in each sequencing run. The RNeasy kit was used to extract total RNA. TCR-beta VDJ regions were amplified with primers for the TCR constant region and the 5'RACE anchor, using the KAPA Real-time Library Amplification kit. A first PCR added sample indexes and Illumina adaptors, and a second PCR then raised library yield. After Ampure bead purification, the roughly 650 bp TCR product was size-selected on a 2% E-gel SizeSelection system. Before pooling, library quality was assessed on a Bioanalyzer, concentration was determined with Qubit, and library quantification was performed with the Kapa Library Quantification kit. An Illumina HiSeq 2500 sequenced the libraries paired-end 2 x 150 bp. To increase sequence diversity, roughly 24-32% phiX was spiked into each library pool. The published analysis was carried out like this. Quality-filtered reads were processed with the UMI-based MiGEC pipeline, which removed over 80% of raw TCR sequences during error correction. IMGT germline references were used for aligning VDJ genes, and each clonotype was defined as a unique CDR3 amino acid sequence together with its V-J genes. VDJtools evaluated clonal expansion, Shannon diversity and CDR3 relatedness (CalcPairwiseDistances, ClusterSamples); CLCbio workbench built phylogenetic trees. Expanded clones were defined as having at least 8 unique UMIs, based on coefficient-of-variation modelling across technical triplicates. TCRdb cleaned the public reads at Q25 with fastp, built clones with MiXCR and kept in-frame beta chains. Here each entry gathers all rows of one CDR3 protein and keeps the most common genes and DNA. These V and J calls originate from TCRdb's pipeline instead of the authors' own analysis. This sample comprises more than 25,000 distinct CDR3 sequences, about 4% of them detected only once. The ten largest make up around 27% of the sample.

The healthy controls were volunteers from a blood bank in Maryland, USA. For sorted-subset TCR libraries, under 1.2 million sorted CD4+ or CD8+ T cells were used. Peripheral blood underwent Ficoll-Hypaque density gradient centrifugation to isolate PBMCs, which were then cryopreserved in liquid nitrogen. Paired sorted CD4+ and CD8+ subsets came from healthy controls, HAM/TSP patients and MS patients. Overall results and qualifications from the work: TCR clonal expansion was highest in HAM/TSP patients and lowest in MS patients, with MS patients falling below even healthy controls. No identical CDR3 amino acid sequences were shared among expanded clones across subjects, suggesting private TCR-beta repertoires in all groups.

This clonotype was sampled from a woman aged 40 to 50 in good health. The rearrangement joined TRBV7-9 to TRBJ2-5; D gene: possibly TRBD1, on 5 matching bases. The material sequenced was CD4+ T cells from blood. CDR3 region: CASSLGDSQETQYF. DNA sequence: TGTGCCAGCAGCTTAGGTGACAGTCAAGAGACCCAGTACTTC. Joined to the reference TRBV7-9 and TRBJ2-5 proteins, this CDR3 gives the full variable domain: DTGVSQNPRHKITKRGQNVTFRCDPISEHNRLYWYRQTLGQGPEFLTYFQNEAQLEKSRLLSDRFSAERPKGSFSTLEIQRTEQGDSAMYLCASSLGDSQETQYFGPGTRLLVL.